The 2 T cell receptor beta chains listed next were all sequenced from one sample in a study of Graves' ophthalmopathy and Graves' hyperthyroidism listed by TCRdb under 2018. This sample was sequenced with an Illumina HiSeq 2000. TCR beta CDR3 regions were amplified from RNA transcripts for repertoire sequencing. The first round was an RT-PCR using HTBI primers with the Qiagen OneStep RT-PCR kit, and this first round was followed by a second-round multiplex PCR, then size selection and purification. Using fastp at Q25 and MiXCR, TCRdb reprocessed the public reads and kept productive beta chains. Here each entry gathers all rows of one CDR3 protein and keeps the most common genes and DNA. The sample records over a million distinct CDR3 sequences, around a third of which are singletons. The ten largest clones take up approximately 12% of the sample. Sequencing used peripheral blood or thyroid tissue (not recorded which). Receptors originate from an adult man with Graves' hyperthyroidism.

The rearrangement uses TRBV5-1 and TRBJ2-5; D possibly corresponds to TRBD2 (6 bases). This CDR3 is 19 amino acids long. V was pared by 0 bases and J by 2 bases, with 23 bases between. The germline V gene has CDR1 SGHRS and CDR2 YFSETQ. Here the CDR3 reads CASSLDENYPWAGQETQYF. The CDR3 DNA reads TGCGCCAGCAGCTTGGATGAGAATTACCCTTGGGCGGGACAAGAGACCCAGTACTTC. Complete variable domain (other parts from reference TRBV5-1 and TRBJ2-5): KAGVTQTPRYLIKTRGQQVTLSCSPISGHRSVSWYQQTPGQGLQFLFEYFSETQRNKGNFPGRFSGRQFSNSRSEMNVSTLELGDSALYLCASSLDENYPWAGQETQYFGPGTRLLVL.

The table lists this clonotype with many counts. The V call is TRBV7-9, the J call TRBJ2-5, with 11 nucleotides matching TRBD1. The CDR3 contains 15 residues. The J segment lost 3 bases and the V segment lost 1 base, leaving 1 base of the junction unmatched. CDR1 is SEHNR, CDR2 FQNEAQ, per germline (reference sequence). This CDR3 reads CASSLGTGGEETQYF. The CDR3 bases are TGTGCCAGCAGCTTAGGGACAGGGGGCGAAGAGACCCAGTACTTC.